Listed here are 10 T cell receptor beta chains from one sample, sequenced in a study of blood T cell repertoires in COVID-19 (dated by TCRdb to 2018 to 2020). The library was prepared using the immunoSEQ multiplex PCR assay. The clones in this table, taken by TCRdb from immuneACCESS, are in-frame only. Not every clone is retained; where verified, under half of the shortfall comes from an unresolved V gene, and the cause of the rest is unknown. Counted in this sample were 200,000 to 250,000 clones; roughly nine tenths of them appeared once. Around 0.84% of the sample rests with the top ten. Sequencing used peripheral blood. These receptors all stem from a man between 60 and 75 years old with COVID-19, enrolled during active disease.

This chain connects TRBV10-3 to TRBJ1-4; D possibly corresponds to TRBD1 (6 bases). This CDR3 contains 15 residues. Trimming took 6 bases from V and 5 from J, leaving 16 bases between them. Germline V gene sequence: CDR1 ENHRY, CDR2 SYGVKD. CDR3 residues: CAIRTEDSVNEKLFF. The DNA for the CDR3 is TGTGCCATCAGAACGGAGGACAGCGTCAATGAAAAACTGTTTTTT.

The V and J genes are TRBV27 and TRBJ2-5; 14 bases line up with TRBD2. CDR3 length equals 15 residues. Germline loops: CDR1 MNHEY, CDR2 SMNVEV (reference sequence). With 5 bases clipped from V and 3 bases from J, the junction kept 2 bases outside the gene matches. For the CDR3, the DNA is TGTGCCAGCAGTGTGACTAGCGGGGGGGAAGAGACCCAGTACTTC. Translation gives CASSVTSGGEETQYF.

This sequence joins TRBV7-9 and TRBJ2-1; 12 positions agree with TRBD2. The CDR3 sequence is 15 residues long. J lost 4 bases, V lost 4 bases, and 2 bases had no gene match. Germline V gives CDR1 SEHNR, CDR2 FQNEAQ (reference sequence). The CDR3 region has the DNA TGTGCCAGCAGCTCCACTAGCGGGGGGTACAATGAGCAGTTCTTC. It encodes CASSSTSGGYNEQFF.

The genes are TRBV15 and TRBJ2-1, with TRBD2 matching over 8 bases. Germline V gene lookup returns CDR1 LNHNV and CDR2 YYDKDF (reference sequence). V dropped 4 bases and J dropped 6; count of bases not matched to a gene: 8. The CDR3 runs to 15 residues. CDR3 amino acids: CATSITREGPNEQFF. CDR3 in DNA: TGTGCCACCAGCATAACTCGGGAGGGCCCCAATGAGCAGTTCTTC.

The chain has TRBV30 and TRBJ1-1, with 9 bases lining up with TRBD1. Per germline, CDR1 GTSNPN and CDR2 SVGIG (reference sequence). With V trimmed by 4 bases and J by 2 bases, 5 bases remained unmatched. There are 14 residues in the CDR3. This chain's CDR3 is CAWKDRGSNTEAFF. DNA of the CDR3: TGTGCCTGGAAAGACAGGGGGTCTAACACTGAAGCTTTCTTT.

In this sample, this clone turned up a few times. The gene calls are TRBV18 and TRBJ1-2, with 9 bases aligning to TRBD1. The V and J ends lost 3 bases and 4 bases, in that order; junction bases with no gene match: 9. CDR1 is KGHSH, CDR2 LQKENI, per germline. This CDR3 has 16 residues. CDR3 sequence (DNA): TGTGCCAGCTCACCTGGTACTTTGACAGGGGGCTATGGCTACACCTTC. As protein: CASSPGTLTGGYGYTF.

V usage is TRBV5-5 and J usage is TRBJ1-2, with D unresolved. Trimming removed 3 bases from V and 4 bases from J, with 16 bases in between. This CDR3 region has 15 residues. Germline loops: CDR1 SGHKS, CDR2 YYEKEE (reference sequence). The CDR3 coding sequence is TGTGCCAGCAGCTGGGAGGGATATCCTCGCTATGGCTACACCTTC. It yields the protein CASSWEGYPRYGYTF.

The rearrangement joins TRBV19 to TRBJ1-5, with 10 bases that match TRBD1. The trim removed 6 bases at V and 11 bases at J, leaving 7 bases unmatched. The germline gives CDR1 LNHDA, CDR2 SQIVND (reference sequence). CDR3 length: 13 amino acids. Here the CDR3 reads CASRTGGSTTQHF. CDR3 nucleotide sequence: TGTGCCAGTAGGACAGGGGGCTCCACAACCCAGCATTTT.

This clone was seen a few times. CDR3 protein: CASSLPAPLNEKLFF. CDR3 nucleotides: TGTGCCAGCAGTTTACCTGCCCCACTTAATGAAAAACTGTTTTTT. The chain combines TRBV28 with TRBJ1-4; D is undetermined. The CDR3 length is 15 residues. V lost 2 bases, J lost 4 bases, and 11 bases lay in between. CDR1 and CDR2 from the germline V gene are MDHEN and SYDVKM.

CDR3 nucleotide sequence: TGCGCCAGCAGCGCTGGGACTAGCGGGGGTATCTACGAGCAGTACTTC. This translates into CASSAGTSGGIYEQYF. The chain has TRBV5-1 and TRBJ2-7, with TRBD2 identical over 14 bases. V dropped 4 bases and J dropped 3; count of bases not matched to a gene: 6. Germline lookup yields CDR1 SGHRS and CDR2 YFSETQ. This CDR3 has 16 amino acids.